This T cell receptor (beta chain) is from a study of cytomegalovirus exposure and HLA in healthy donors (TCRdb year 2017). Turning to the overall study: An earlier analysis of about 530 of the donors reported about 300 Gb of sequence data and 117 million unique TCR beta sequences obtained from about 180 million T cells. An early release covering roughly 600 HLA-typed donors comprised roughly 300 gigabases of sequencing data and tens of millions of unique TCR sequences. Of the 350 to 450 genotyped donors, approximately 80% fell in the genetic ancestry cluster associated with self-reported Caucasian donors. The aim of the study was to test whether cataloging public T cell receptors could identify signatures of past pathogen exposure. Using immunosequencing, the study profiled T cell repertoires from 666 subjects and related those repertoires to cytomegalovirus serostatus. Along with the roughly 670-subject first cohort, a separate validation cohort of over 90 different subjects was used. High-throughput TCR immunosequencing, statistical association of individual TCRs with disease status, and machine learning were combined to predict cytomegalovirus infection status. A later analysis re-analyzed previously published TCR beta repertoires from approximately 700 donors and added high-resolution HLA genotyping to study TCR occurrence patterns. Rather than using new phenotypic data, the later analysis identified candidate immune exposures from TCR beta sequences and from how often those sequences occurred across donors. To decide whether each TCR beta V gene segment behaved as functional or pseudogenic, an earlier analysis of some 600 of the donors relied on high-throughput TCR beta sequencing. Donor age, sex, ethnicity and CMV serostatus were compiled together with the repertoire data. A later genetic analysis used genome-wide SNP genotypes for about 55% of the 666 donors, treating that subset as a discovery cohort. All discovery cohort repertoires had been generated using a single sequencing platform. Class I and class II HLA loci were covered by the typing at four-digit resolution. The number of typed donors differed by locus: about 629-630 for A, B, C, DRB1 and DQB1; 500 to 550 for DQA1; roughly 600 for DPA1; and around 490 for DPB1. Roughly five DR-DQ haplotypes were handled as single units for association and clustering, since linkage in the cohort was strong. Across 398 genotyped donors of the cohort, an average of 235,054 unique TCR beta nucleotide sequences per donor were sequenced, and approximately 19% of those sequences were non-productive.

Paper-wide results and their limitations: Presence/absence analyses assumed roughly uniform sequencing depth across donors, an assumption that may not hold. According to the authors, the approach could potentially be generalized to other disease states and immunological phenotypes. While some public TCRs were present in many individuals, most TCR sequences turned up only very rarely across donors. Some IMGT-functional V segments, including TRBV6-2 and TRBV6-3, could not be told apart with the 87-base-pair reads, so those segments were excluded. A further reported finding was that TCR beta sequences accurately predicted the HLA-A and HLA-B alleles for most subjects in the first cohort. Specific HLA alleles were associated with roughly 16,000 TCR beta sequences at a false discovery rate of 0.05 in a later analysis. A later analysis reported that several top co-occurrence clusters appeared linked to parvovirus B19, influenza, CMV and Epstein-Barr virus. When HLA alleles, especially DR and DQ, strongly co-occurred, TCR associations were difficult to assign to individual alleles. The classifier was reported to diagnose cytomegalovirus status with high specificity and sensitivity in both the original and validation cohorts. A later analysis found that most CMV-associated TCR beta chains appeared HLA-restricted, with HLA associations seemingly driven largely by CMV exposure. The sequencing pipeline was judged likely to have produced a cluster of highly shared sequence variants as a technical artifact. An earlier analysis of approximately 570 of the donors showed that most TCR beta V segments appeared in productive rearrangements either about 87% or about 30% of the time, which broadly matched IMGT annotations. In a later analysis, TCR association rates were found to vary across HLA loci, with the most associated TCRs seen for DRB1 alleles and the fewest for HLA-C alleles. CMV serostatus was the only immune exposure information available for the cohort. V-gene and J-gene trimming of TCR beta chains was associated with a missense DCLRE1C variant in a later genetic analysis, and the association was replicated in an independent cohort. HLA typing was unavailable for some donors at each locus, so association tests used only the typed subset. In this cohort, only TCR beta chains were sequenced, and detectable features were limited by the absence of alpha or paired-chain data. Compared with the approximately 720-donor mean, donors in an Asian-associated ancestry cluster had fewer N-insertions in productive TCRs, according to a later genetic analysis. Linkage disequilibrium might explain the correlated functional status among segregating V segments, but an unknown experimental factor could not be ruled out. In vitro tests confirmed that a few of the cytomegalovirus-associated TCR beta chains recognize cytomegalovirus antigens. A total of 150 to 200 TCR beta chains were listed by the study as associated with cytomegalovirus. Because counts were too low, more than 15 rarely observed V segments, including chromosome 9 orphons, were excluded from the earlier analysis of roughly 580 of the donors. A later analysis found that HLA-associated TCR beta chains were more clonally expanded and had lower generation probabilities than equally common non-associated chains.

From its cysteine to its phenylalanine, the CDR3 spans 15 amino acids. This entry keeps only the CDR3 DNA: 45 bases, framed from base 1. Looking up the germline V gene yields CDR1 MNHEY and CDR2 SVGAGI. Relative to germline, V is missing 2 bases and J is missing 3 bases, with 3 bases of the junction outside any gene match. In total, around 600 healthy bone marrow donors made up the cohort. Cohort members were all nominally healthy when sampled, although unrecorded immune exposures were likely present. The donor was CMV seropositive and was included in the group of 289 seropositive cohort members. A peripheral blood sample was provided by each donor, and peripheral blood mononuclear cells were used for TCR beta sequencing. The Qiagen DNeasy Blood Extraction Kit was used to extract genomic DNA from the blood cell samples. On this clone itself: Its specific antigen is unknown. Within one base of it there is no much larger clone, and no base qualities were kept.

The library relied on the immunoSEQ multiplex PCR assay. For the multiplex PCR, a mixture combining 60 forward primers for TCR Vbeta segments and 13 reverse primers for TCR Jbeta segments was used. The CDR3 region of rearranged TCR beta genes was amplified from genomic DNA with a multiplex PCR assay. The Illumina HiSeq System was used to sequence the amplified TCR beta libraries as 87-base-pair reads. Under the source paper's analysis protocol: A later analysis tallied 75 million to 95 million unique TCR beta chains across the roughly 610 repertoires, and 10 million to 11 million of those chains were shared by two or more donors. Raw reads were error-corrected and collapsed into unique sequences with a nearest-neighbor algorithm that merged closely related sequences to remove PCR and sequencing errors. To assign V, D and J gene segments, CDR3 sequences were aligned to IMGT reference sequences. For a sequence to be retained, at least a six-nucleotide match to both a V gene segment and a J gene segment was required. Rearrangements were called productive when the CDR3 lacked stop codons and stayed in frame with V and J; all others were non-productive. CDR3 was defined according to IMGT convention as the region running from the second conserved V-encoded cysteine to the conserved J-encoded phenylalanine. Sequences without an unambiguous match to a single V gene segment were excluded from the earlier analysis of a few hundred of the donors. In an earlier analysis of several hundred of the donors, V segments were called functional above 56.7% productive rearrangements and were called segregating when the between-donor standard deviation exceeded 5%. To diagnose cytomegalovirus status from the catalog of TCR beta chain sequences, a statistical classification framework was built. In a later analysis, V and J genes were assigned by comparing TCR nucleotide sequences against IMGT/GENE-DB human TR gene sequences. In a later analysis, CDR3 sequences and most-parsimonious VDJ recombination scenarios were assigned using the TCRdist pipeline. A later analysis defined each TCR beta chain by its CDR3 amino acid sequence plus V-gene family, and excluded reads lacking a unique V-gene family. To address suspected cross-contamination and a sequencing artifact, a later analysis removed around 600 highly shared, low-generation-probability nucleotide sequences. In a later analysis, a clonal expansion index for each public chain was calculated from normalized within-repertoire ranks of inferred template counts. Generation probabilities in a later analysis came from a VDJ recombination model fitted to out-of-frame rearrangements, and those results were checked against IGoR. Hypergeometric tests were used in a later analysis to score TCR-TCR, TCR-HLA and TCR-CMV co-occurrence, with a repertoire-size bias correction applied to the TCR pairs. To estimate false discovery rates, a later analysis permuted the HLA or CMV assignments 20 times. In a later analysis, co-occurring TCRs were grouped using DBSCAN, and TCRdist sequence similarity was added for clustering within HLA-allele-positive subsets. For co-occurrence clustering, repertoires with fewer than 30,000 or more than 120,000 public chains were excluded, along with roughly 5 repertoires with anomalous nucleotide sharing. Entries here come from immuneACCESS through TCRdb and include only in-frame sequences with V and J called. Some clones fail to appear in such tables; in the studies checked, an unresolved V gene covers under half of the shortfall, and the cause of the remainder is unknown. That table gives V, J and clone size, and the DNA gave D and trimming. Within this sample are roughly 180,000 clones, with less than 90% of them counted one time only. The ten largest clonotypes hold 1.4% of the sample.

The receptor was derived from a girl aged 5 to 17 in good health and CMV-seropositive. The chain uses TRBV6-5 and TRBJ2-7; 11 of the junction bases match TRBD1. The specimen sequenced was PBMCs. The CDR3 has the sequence CASSYLGTGGYEQYF. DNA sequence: TGTGCCAGCAGTTACCTCGGGACAGGGGGCTACGAGCAGTACTTC.